This T cell receptor (beta chain) was sequenced for a study of blood T cells in healthy people across ages. A J-beta primer mix and a sample-barcoded 5' primer were used in a second PCR of about 7 to 12 cycles. Each CDR3 protein gets one entry after TCRdb re-called the 5' RACE reads with MiXCR. This sample has about 780,000 distinct CDR3 sequences, with approximately 67% found just once. This clonotype was seen a single time. The CDR3 sequence is 17 residues long. This rearrangement joins TRBV12-3 or TRBV12-4 to TRBJ2-4, with 12 bases fitting TRBD1. Gene TRBJ2-7 matches the end of the DNA better, so the J call may be wrong. The receptor's source is a young man in good health. Sequencing was performed on blood. DNA for the CDR3: TGTGCCAGCAGTTTGGAATCCGGGACAGGGGGCGGGTACGAGCAGTACTTC. Its protein product is CASSLESGTGGGYEQYF.